The rows below give T cell receptor beta chains drawn from one sample of a study of T cell responses to AZD1222 COVID-19 vaccine. Sequenced by immunoSEQ multiplex PCR; TCRdb stores in-frame clones only, minus some. Here the sample spans fewer than 150,000 clones, about 88% being singletons. This material consisted of peripheral blood, taken on day 0 of AZD1222 vaccination. All receptors come from an adult in good health. Both conserved end residues are part of each CDR3. D genes are given only for firm matches.

d_call j_call v_call cdr3_nt cdr3_aa
TRBD1 TRBJ1-1 TRBV6-2/TRBV6-3 TGTGCCAGCAGTTACTCGAGGACAGGGTCGTCGAAAGCTTTCTTT CASSYSRTGSSKAFF
TRBD1 TRBJ1-4 TRBV25-1 TGTGCCAGCAGTGAAGTTTTGGGACAGAATGAAAAACTGTTTTTT CASSEVLGQNEKLFF
. TRBJ1-2 TRBV3-1/TRBV3-2 TGTGCCAGCAGTCTAGGTCCGTATGGCTACACCTTC CASSLGPYGYTF
. TRBJ1-4 TRBV7-9 TGTGCCAGCAGCTTTGGAGGGATGGGGGCTAATGAAAAACTGTTTTTT CASSFGGMGANEKLFF
. TRBJ2-1 TRBV9 TGTGCCAGCAGCGTAAGTTCGTACTCCTACAATGAGCAGTTCTTC CASSVSSYSYNEQFF
. TRBJ1-5 TRBV27 TGTGCCAGCAGTGCGACGGGGTACAATCAGCCCCAGCATTTT CASSATGYNQPQHF
. TRBJ2-3 TRBV9 TGTGCCAGCAGCGCAGGCGAAGGAAGGCCGACTAGCACAGATACGCAGTATTTT CASSAGEGRPTSTDTQYF
TRBD1 TRBJ1-4 TRBV19 TGTGCCAGTAGTGCCGGGACAGGGTATGAAAAACTGTTTTTT CASSAGTGYEKLFF
. TRBJ2-2 TRBV21-1 TGTGCCAGCAGCACTTTCCGGGACAGGGAGGGGATTGGGGAGCTGTTTTTT CASSTFRDREGIGELFF
TRBD2 TRBJ2-7 TRBV7-9 TGTGCCATTAAGACTAGCGGGACATCCTACGAGCAGTACTTC CAIKTSGTSYEQYF
TRBD1 TRBJ2-1 TRBV5-1 TGCGCCAGCAGCCTCGGACAGGGTGATCTCCATGAGCAGTTCTTC CASSLGQGDLHEQFF
. TRBJ2-5 TRBV5-1 TGCGCCAGCAGCTTGCAGGAGACCCAGTACTTC CASSLQETQYF
TRBD2 TRBJ2-1 TRBV7-2 TGTGCCAGCAGCTTATGGACTAGCTCTAATGAGCAGTTCTTC CASSLWTSSNEQFF
. TRBJ2-7 TRBV5-1 TGCGCCAGCAGCTTAACCGACTACGAGCAGTACTTC CASSLTDYEQYF
TRBD1 TRBJ2-7 TRBV19 TGTGCCAGTAGTCTAACAGGGGGTCCTTTGGACGAGCAGTACTTC CASSLTGGPLDEQYF
. TRBJ2-1 TRBV2 TGTGCCAGCAGTGAAGACTACGCCAAGGCTGAGCAGTTCTTC CASSEDYAKAEQFF
TRBD2 TRBJ2-1 TRBV7-3 TGTGCCAGCAGCCCGGGACTAGCGGGGGCCAATGAGCAGTTCTTC CASSPGLAGANEQFF